This TCR beta chain was documented in a study of shared clonotypes between healthy human individuals (dated by TCRdb to about 2020). Study-level background: The cohort included three men and a couple of women between 18 and 49 years of age. For each donor, CD4 naive and CD4 memory were each given three plates, CD8 naive was given two plates, and CD8 memory was given one plate. The study deeply sequenced blood TCR repertoires of five healthy adults to estimate repertoire size and the extent of clonotype sharing between individuals. Per donor, leukapheresis produced somewhere between about 0.85 and 10 billion PBMCs. To increase sequencing depth and limit assay-specific biases, different laboratories used diverse techniques to prepare libraries and sequence TCR repertoires. The paper as a whole reports these results and caveats: Pairwise subsampling indicated that sequencing depth was expected to affect the degree of clonotype sharing among donors. Even with the large sequencing depth, rarefaction of the sorted-subset datasets indicated that sequencing was incomplete. Only blood was sampled, and tissue TCR repertoires likely differ from those in blood. Naive subsets generally had larger estimated clonotype richness than memory subsets did. Clonotypes shared by all four sorted-subset donors showed higher generation probabilities than non-shared clonotypes. Across four donors, roughly 5.4% of naive CD4, 3.5% of naive CD8, 2.3% of memory CD4, and about 0.44% of memory CD8 clonotypes were shared. Because the study included only a small number of donors, the genetic and exposure-history diversity represented was limited.

Using the deep immunoSEQ assay, TCR CDR3 regions were amplified from genomic DNA by multiplex PCR. Extracted genomic DNA from each cell subset was distributed evenly across all wells of several immunoSEQ 96-well plates, and each plate was treated as a replicate. For sorted subsets, each replicate PCR was loaded with 150 to 250 ng genomic DNA, equivalent to approximately 33,000 T cell genomes. Purified libraries were measured with a Qubit 3.0 fluorometer, size-checked on a Bioanalyzer 2100, and measured again with the KAPA Library Quantification kit. Every immunoSEQ 96-well plate was sequenced on a separate single-read 150-cycle Illumina NextSeq 550 flow cell. The original methods were these. Because the immunoSEQ output included only junctional sequences and no quality scores, the filtering could not be the same as the filtering used for full-length reads. To assign V/J genes and CDR3, sequences were annotated against IMGT germline references using PyIR, a Python wrapper for IgBLAST v1.9. Any read was removed if the V/J assignment was weak (E-value above 1e-6), the CDR3 was missing, or the read contained stop codons, out-of-frame junctions, or ambiguous translated residues. V3J clonotypes were defined as sequences sharing an identical inferred V gene, J gene, and CDR3 amino acid sequence. To compute the percentage overlap between repertoires, the number of shared unique clonotypes was divided by the size of the smaller repertoire. RTK rarefaction, the Chao1 estimator, and Recon v2.1 estimates of unobserved clonotypes were used to assess repertoire richness. For all TCRbeta clonotypes obtained by the gDNA method from a handful of donors, generation probabilities were computed with OLGA. The table was pulled from immuneACCESS by TCRdb, which kept in-frame rearrangements only. Such tables lose some clones; where checked, under half of the loss comes from unresolved V genes, and the rest has no known cause. The V and J calls and clone size were taken over from that table, and D and trimming were inferred from the DNA. This sample has about 2.3 million clones in its table, and less than 95% of those were observed once. Together, the top ten hold approximately 0.41% of the sample.

The CDR3 runs 14 residues from the cysteine to the phenylalanine. CDR3 DNA is the only sequence kept; it has 42 bases, read in frame from the first base. CDR1 and CDR2 were assigned from the germline V gene as SGHRS and YFSETQ. Healthy HIV-negative adults with no recently reported acute infections or vaccinations were included as donors. Every donor was a Caucasian adult living in Nashville, Tennessee, USA. CD4+ T cells were enriched by magnetic negative selection; naive cells were then positively selected on CD45RA, and the negative fraction formed the memory subset. Blood was collected by leukapheresis, and PBMCs were isolated by Ficoll-Histopaque density gradient centrifugation and then cryopreserved in liquid nitrogen vapor phase. Purity and quantity of every magnetically sorted T cell population were checked by analytical flow cytometry. Each sorted fraction had its genomic DNA isolated and then quantified by UV absorbance on a Nanodrop 2000c.

A remark on this clone: No cognate antigen has been identified for it. Base-call qualities are not available, and no considerably larger clone is one nucleotide away.

The origin of this receptor is a man aged 18 to 29 in good health. Some clones in this sample may be carry-over from other donors' samples. The chain is made from TRBV5-1 and TRBJ2-5, with an unclear D gene assignment. The J call may be in error: the DNA end matches TRBJ2-7 better. Specimen: naive CD4+ T cells from PBMCs. According to the study, the label for this sample's cell subset or site signals: CD45RA+ positively selected. CDR3 protein: CASSLAPSSYEQYF. In nucleotides, the sequence is TGCGCCAGCAGCTTGGCCCCGAGCTCCTACGAGCAGTACTTC.